This T cell receptor (beta chain) was documented in a study of T cell responses to AZD1222 COVID-19 vaccine. Study-wide findings and caveats: CD4 TCRs covered the whole spike, strongest at regions 160-218 and 743-854. The donors showed a predominance of white British ancestry and of females, with possible underestimation of clonal diversity.

The repertoire was sequenced with immunoSEQ multiplex PCR; TCRdb's copy has only in-frame clones and lacks some. Of 140,000 to 150,000 clones in the sample, roughly 91% were seen once. Turning to this clone: Its target is not known.

The sequence was obtained from an adult in good health. Here the sequenced sample was peripheral blood, taken on day 0 of AZD1222 vaccination.

This chain's CDR3 is CASLRTGTNTEAFF. CDR3 DNA: TGTGCCAGCCTCAGGACAGGGACAAACACTGAAGCTTTCTTT. V is TRBV7-8 and J is TRBJ1-1; TRBD1 aligns across 8 bases. There are 14 residues in the CDR3. V shed 8 bases, J shed 2 bases, and the junction held 7 bases outside the gene matches. Germline V CDR1 and CDR2: SGHVS, FQNEAQ.